What follows are 24 T cell receptor beta chains derived from one specimen sequenced in a study of vaccination effects on CD4 cells after COVID-19 (dated by TCRdb to the early 2020s). After less than 13 days of culture, CD4+ T cells were isolated with the EasySep CD4+ T cell isolation kit. Two doses of either the BNT162b2 or the mRNA-1273 mRNA SARS-CoV-2 vaccine were administered to participants. Libraries came from the immunoSEQ multiplex PCR assay. The source is immuneACCESS, and TCRdb retained only in-frame sequences with V and J called. Part of the clones is not carried over; for the studies checked, unresolved V genes explain less than half of this, and the remainder is unexplained. For this sample the table gives just under 75,000 clones, of which over 65% were detected only once. Together, the top ten hold roughly 2.3% of the sample. No antigen has been identified for these receptors. This sample comprised CD4+ T cells from PBMCs cultured without peptide, obtained after COVID-19 vaccination. These receptors all stem from a human donor who received a COVID-19 vaccine.

This clone was counted a few times. The chain employs TRBV5-1 and TRBJ2-3; D is unresolved. The CDR3 has 13 residues. The germline V gene encodes CDR1 SGHRS and CDR2 YFSETQ. V was clipped by 0 bases and J by 4 bases, with 6 bases between them. The chain's CDR3 is CASSLAPPDTQYF. The CDR3 DNA reads as TGCGCCAGCAGCTTGGCACCCCCAGATACGCAGTATTTT. The whole variable domain, remainder taken from reference TRBV5-1 and TRBJ2-3, is KAGVTQTPRYLIKTRGQQVTLSCSPISGHRSVSWYQQTPGQGLQFLFEYFSETQRNKGNFPGRFSGRQFSNSRSEMNVSTLELGDSALYLCASSLAPPDTQYFGPGTRLTVL.

The chain carries TRBV6-5 and TRBJ2-1; TRBD1 agrees at 8 bases. In germline, CDR1 is MNHEY, CDR2 SVGAGI. There are 14 residues in the CDR3. V lost 2 bases, J lost 7 bases, and 4 bases stayed unmatched. CDR3 in amino acids: CASSYRQGLNEQFF. Here the CDR3 DNA reads TGTGCCAGCAGTTACCGACAGGGGTTGAATGAGCAGTTCTTC.

This sequence joins TRBV7-2 and TRBJ1-5, with D perhaps TRBD1 (6 bases). This CDR3 has 13 amino acids. Per germline, CDR1 SGHTA and CDR2 FQGNSA. The V end was cut by 5 bases, the J end by 4 bases, with 9 bases between. The CDR3 sequence is CASSIQGNQPQHF. In DNA form, the CDR3 reads TGTGCCAGCAGCATTCAGGGGAATCAGCCCCAGCATTTT.

The chain has TRBV9 and TRBJ2-5; a possible D gene is TRBD2 (5 bases). With 0 bases removed from V and 1 base from J, the gap between germline ends came to 7 bases. This CDR3 is built from 14 residues. Germline V gene sequence: CDR1 SGDLS, CDR2 YYNGEE. DNA for the CDR3: TGTGCCAGCAGCGTAGGACTAACCCAAGAGACCCAGTACTTC. Translation gives CASSVGLTQETQYF.

The chain has TRBV7-2 and TRBJ2-1; TRBD2 aligns across 8 bases. CDR3 length equals 15 residues. The V and J ends lost 6 bases and 3 bases, in that order; junction bases with no gene match: 7. Germline CDR1 SGHTA, CDR2 FQGNSA. CDR3 nucleotide sequence: TGTGCCAGCAGTATAGCGAGCGGGGGCTACAATGAGCAGTTCTTC. Its translation: CASSIASGGYNEQFF.

The gene calls are TRBV18 and TRBJ2-5, with 10 bases fitting TRBD2. Trimming cost V 2 bases and J 2 bases; bases outside gene matches: 5. The CDR3 totals 16 residues. Germline V gives CDR1 KGHSH, CDR2 LQKENI. The CDR3 nucleotides read TGTGCCAGCTCACCAGTAGCTAGCGGGGGTCAAGAGACCCAGTACTTC. As protein: CASSPVASGGQETQYF.

This chain uses TRBV2 with TRBJ2-7, with D hard to call. V was trimmed by 9 bases and J by 3 bases, leaving 15 bases between them. This CDR3 region has 13 residues. The V gene's germline CDR1 is SNHLY and CDR2 FYNNEI. The CDR3 coding sequence is TGTGCCAGTGGGGTGGGTATTGGCTACGAGCAGTACGTC. Its translation is CASGVGIGYEQYV.

The J gene is TRBJ2-7, the V gene TRBV24-1, with 16 nucleotides matching TRBD2. Trimming removed 6 bases from V and 4 bases from J; junction bases left unmatched: 23. The V gene's germline CDR1 is KGHDR and CDR2 SFDVKD. The CDR3 covers 22 residues. Here the CDR3 DNA reads TGTGCCACCAGTCGAGGGACTAGCGGGGGGGCCGGGAGGTCGCACGCACCATACGAGCAGTACGTC. This translates into CATSRGTSGGAGRSHAPYEQYV.

The V and J genes are TRBV27 and TRBJ2-7; D perhaps matches TRBD2 (6 bases). This CDR3 spans 15 amino acids. Germline V CDR1 and CDR2: MNHEY, SMNVEV (reference sequence). Trimming stripped 1 base from V and 2 bases from J, with 12 bases between. The CDR3 nucleotides are TGTGCCAGCAGTTTATTGCTAGCGAAAGCCTACGAGCAGTACGTC. Translation gives CASSLLLAKAYEQYV.

This chain joins TRBV5-1 and TRBJ2-1; D gene unclear. Trimming pared 3 bases from V and 6 bases from J, leaving 13 bases between. CDR1 is SGHRS and CDR2 is YFSETQ in the germline V gene. This CDR3 is built from 14 residues. CDR3 loop: CASSSPAFGNEQFF. The CDR3 DNA sequence: TGCGCCAGCAGCTCCCCCGCTTTTGGCAATGAGCAGTTCTTC.

This clone was detected only a few times. V usage is TRBV6-2 or TRBV6-3 and J usage is TRBJ1-5; weak D call: TRBD1 (5 bases). Per the germline V gene, CDR1 is MNHEY and CDR2 is SVGEGT. V lost 5 bases to trimming and J lost 2 bases, with 16 bases between them. CDR3 length: 16 residues. For the CDR3, the DNA is TGTGCCAGCAGTCGCTTCCAGGGTGGGGGCAATCAGCCCCAGCATTTT. Its protein is CASSRFQGGGNQPQHF.

The chain recombines TRBV9 with TRBJ2-3; the D is unclear. CDR3 size: 16 residues. The V end was cut by 0 bases, the J end by 3 bases, with 14 bases between. Germline CDR1 reads SGDLS; CDR2 reads YYNGEE. The DNA for the CDR3 is TGTGCCAGCAGCGTAGGCGGTCTGACCCTTACAGATACGCAGTATTTT. This sequence encodes CASSVGGLTLTDTQYF.

This clone was counted between two and nine times. The rearrangement uses TRBV2 and TRBJ1-4; 9 positions match TRBD1. Per the germline V gene, CDR1 is SNHLY and CDR2 is FYNNEI. CDR3 length equals 17 residues. V dropped 0 bases and J dropped 7; count of bases not matched to a gene: 9. The CDR3 here is CASSEALQGTGFEKLFF. The DNA for the CDR3 is TGTGCCAGCAGTGAAGCGCTTCAGGGGACAGGGTTTGAAAAACTGTTTTTT.

The rearrangement joins TRBV2 to TRBJ2-2; weak D call: TRBD1 (5 bases). The CDR3 extends over 11 amino acids. Germline V gene sequence: CDR1 SNHLY, CDR2 FYNNEI. CDR3 coding DNA: TGTGCAATCCAGGGTTCGGGGGAGCTGTTTTTT. Its translation is CAIQGSGELFF.

This clone turned up a few times. The chain couples TRBV19 to TRBJ1-2, with a possible D match to TRBD1 (6 bases). The germline V and J ends were trimmed by 4 bases and 3 bases, with 9 bases remaining between them. The CDR3 length is 13 residues. The germline gives CDR1 LNHDA, CDR2 SQIVND (reference sequence). DNA for the CDR3: TGTGCCAGTAGTAGAGGACAGTACTATGGCTACACCTTC. It yields the protein CASSRGQYYGYTF.

This chain links TRBV2 with TRBJ1-5, with TRBD1 as a possible D gene (5 bases). V was pared by 6 bases and J by 4 bases, with 19 bases between. This CDR3 is 16 amino acids long. CDR1 is SNHLY and CDR2 is FYNNEI in the germline V gene. The CDR3 loop reads CASRAGPWGGNQPQHF. The CDR3 coding sequence is TGTGCCAGCAGGGCCGGGCCTTGGGGGGGGAATCAGCCCCAGCATTTT.

In its sample, this clone was seen a few times. The chain carries TRBV25-1 and TRBJ2-2; D may be TRBD1 or TRBD2 (5 bases each). CDR1 is MGHDK and CDR2 is SYGVNS in the germline V gene. V was pared by 2 bases and J by 6 bases, with 13 bases between. This CDR3 has 15 residues. CDR3 sequence reads: CASSETRVLAGELFF. CDR3 DNA: TGTGCCAGCAGTGAAACCAGGGTACTAGCCGGGGAGCTGTTTTTT.

This clone was seen only once. This chain uses TRBV30 with TRBJ2-2; unclear D gene. CDR3 size: 13 residues. Germline CDR1 and CDR2: GTSNPN and SVGIG (reference sequence). The V and J ends lost 0 bases and 7 bases respectively, with 9 bases between them. CDR3: CAWSVTANGELFF. The DNA for the CDR3 is TGTGCCTGGAGTGTAACAGCAAACGGGGAGCTGTTTTTT. The full variable domain, completed using reference TRBV30 and TRBJ2-2, is SQTIHQWPATLVQPVGSPLSLECTVEGTSNPNLYWYRQAAGRGLQLLFYSVGIGQISSEVPQNLSASRPQDRQFILSSKKLLLSDSGFYLCAWSVTANGELFFGEGSRLTVL.

The rearrangement links TRBV28 to TRBJ2-1, with TRBD2 as a possible D gene (6 bases). Trimming pared 6 bases from V and 6 bases from J, leaving 21 bases between. Per germline, CDR1 MDHEN and CDR2 SYDVKM. The CDR3 runs 16 residues. This CDR3 reads CASSRPGEGIFNEQFF. The CDR3 nucleotides are TGTGCCAGCAGCCGGCCGGGGGAAGGGATTTTCAATGAGCAGTTCTTC.

The chain employs TRBV5-8 and TRBJ2-2; 8 bases fit TRBD2. Germline V gene data show CDR1 as SGHTS and CDR2 as YDEGEE. The V and J ends lost 3 bases and 1 base, in that order; junction bases with no gene match: 5. CDR3 size: 16 residues. CDR3 amino acids: CASSSISGVNTGELFF. The CDR3 bases are TGTGCCAGCAGCTCGATTAGCGGGGTGAACACCGGGGAGCTGTTTTTT.

The chain links TRBV7-2 to TRBJ2-6; D is uncertain. Germline V lookup: CDR1 SGHTA, CDR2 FQGNSA. This CDR3 comprises 15 residues. V lost 4 bases and J lost 1, with 8 bases in between. CDR3 region: CASSSPASGANVLTF. The DNA of the CDR3 is TGTGCCAGCAGCTCCCCGGCGTCTGGGGCCAACGTCCTGACTTTC. The whole variable domain, remainder taken from reference TRBV7-2 and TRBJ2-6, is GAGVSQSPSNKVTEKGKDVELRCDPISGHTALYWYRQSLGQGLEFLIYFQGNSAPDKSGLPSDRFSAERTGGSVSTLTIQRTQQEDSAVYLCASSSPASGANVLTFGAGSRLTVL.

This clone has only one observation. The chain uses TRBV5-1 and TRBJ1-5; D remains ambiguous. V lost 0 bases and J lost 1, with 5 bases in between. This CDR3 spans 14 amino acids. In germline, CDR1 is SGHRS, CDR2 YFSETQ. This CDR3 reads CASSLAGSNQPQHF. CDR3 coding DNA: TGCGCCAGCAGCTTGGCTGGGAGCAATCAGCCCCAGCATTTT.

The chain employs TRBV5-6 and TRBJ2-5; TRBD2 matches 11 bases. The ends lost 3 bases at V and 5 bases at J; junction bases unmatched: 9. Germline-derived CDR1 and CDR2 are SGHDT and YYEEEE. CDR3 length: 16 residues. The CDR3 spells CASSSIAGGPGETQYF. For the CDR3, the DNA is TGTGCCAGCAGCTCAATAGCGGGGGGGCCTGGGGAGACCCAGTACTTC.

This clone was seen a handful of times. CDR3: CASSDRGSTNEKLFF. The CDR3 nucleotides are TGTGCCAGCAGTGACAGGGGGTCAACTAATGAAAAACTGTTTTTT. The chain is built from TRBV25-1 and TRBJ1-4; 7 nucleotides match TRBD1. Per germline, CDR1 MGHDK and CDR2 SYGVNS. J was trimmed by 0 bases and V by 3 bases; bases with no gene match: 1. The CDR3 length is 15 residues.